This TCR beta chain was sequenced in a study of graft-versus-host responses after intestinal transplantation. Study at large: Every transplant recipient was induced with anti-thymocyte globulin, then maintained on tacrolimus and steroids for two to three years.

Points from the study as a whole: GvH clones surfaced in recipient marrow, some emerging earlier in ileum or blood. Some patients had graft-donor T cell macrochimerism. In their allografts, the ratios of graft-versus-host to host-versus-graft T cell clones were high. Peak circulating GvH clone levels were associated with early post-transplant HvG declines.

V was pared by 8 bases and J by 4 bases, with 4 bases of the junction left unmatched. In germline, CDR1 is LNHNV, CDR2 YYDKDF (reference sequence). The CDR3 is 13 residues long. TCRdb's copy holds only in-frame clones and misses some; the assay was immunoSEQ multiplex PCR. Counted here are about 41,000 clones, 85% to 95% occurring once; the ten biggest clones make up roughly 0.52%. Remarks on this clone: What it recognizes is unknown.

The rearrangement links TRBV15 to TRBJ2-7; TRBD2 agrees at 11 bases. The TCR was taken from a human donor who was the organ donor for an intestinal transplant. This specimen was unstimulated CD8+ T cells sorted from spleen or lymph node cells, taken before transplant. In nucleotides, the CDR3 is TGTGCCACCCGCGGGACTAGCGGTTACGAGCAGTACTTC. Translating gives CATRGTSGYEQYF.